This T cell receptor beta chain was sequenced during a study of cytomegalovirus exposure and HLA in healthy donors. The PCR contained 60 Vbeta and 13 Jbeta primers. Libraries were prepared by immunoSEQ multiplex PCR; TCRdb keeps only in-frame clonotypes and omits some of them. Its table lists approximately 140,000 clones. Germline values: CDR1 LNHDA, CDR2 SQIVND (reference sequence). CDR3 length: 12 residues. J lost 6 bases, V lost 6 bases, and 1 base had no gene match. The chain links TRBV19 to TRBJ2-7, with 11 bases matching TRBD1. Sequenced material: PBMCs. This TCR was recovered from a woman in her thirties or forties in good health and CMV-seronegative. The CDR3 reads CASRDRGPEQYF. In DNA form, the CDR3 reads TGTGCCAGTAGGGACAGGGGGCCCGAGCAGTACTTC.